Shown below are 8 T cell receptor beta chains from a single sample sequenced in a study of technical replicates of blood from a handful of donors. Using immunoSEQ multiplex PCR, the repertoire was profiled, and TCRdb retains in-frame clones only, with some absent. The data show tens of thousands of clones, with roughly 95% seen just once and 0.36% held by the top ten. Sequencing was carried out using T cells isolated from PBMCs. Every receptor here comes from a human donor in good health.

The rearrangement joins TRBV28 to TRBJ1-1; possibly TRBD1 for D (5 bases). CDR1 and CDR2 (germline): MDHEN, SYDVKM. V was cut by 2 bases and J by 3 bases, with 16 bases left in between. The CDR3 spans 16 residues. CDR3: CASSLAPGLLHTEAFF. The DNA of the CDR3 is TGTGCCAGCAGTTTAGCCCCGGGACTTCTTCACACTGAAGCTTTCTTT. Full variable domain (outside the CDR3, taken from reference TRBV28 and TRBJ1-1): DVKVTQSSRYLVKRTGEKVFLECVQDMDHENMFWYRQDPGLGLRLIYFSYDVKMKEKGDIPEGYSVSREKKERFSLILESASTNQTSMYLCASSLAPGLLHTEAFFGQGTRLTVV.

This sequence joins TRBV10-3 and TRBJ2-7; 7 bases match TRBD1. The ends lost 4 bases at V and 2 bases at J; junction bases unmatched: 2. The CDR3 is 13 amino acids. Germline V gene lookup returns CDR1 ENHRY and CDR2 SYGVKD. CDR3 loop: CAISGDRAYEQYF. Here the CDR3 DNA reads TGTGCCATCAGTGGTGACAGGGCCTACGAGCAGTACTTC.

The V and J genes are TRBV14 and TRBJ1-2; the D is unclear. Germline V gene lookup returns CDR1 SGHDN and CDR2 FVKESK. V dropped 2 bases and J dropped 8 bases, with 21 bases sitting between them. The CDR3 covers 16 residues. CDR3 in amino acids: CASSQIGWESVHGYTF. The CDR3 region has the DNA TGTGCCAGCAGCCAAATAGGTTGGGAGTCAGTACACGGCTACACCTTC.

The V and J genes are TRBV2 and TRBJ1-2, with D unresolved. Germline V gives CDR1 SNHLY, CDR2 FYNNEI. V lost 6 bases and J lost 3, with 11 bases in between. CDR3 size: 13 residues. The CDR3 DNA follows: TGTGCCAGCAGCTTTAACCTAGACTATGGCTACACCTTC. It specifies CASSFNLDYGYTF. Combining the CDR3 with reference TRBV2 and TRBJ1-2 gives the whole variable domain EPEVTQTPSHQVTQMGQEVILRCVPISNHLYFYWYRQILGQKVEFLVSFYNNEISEKSEIFDDQFSVERPDGSNFTLKIRSTKLEDSAMYFCASSFNLDYGYTFGSGTRLTVV.

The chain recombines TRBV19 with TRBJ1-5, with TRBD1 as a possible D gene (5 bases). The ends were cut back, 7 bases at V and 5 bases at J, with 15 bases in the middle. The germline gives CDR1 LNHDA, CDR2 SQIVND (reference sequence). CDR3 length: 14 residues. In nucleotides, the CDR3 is TGTGCCAGTACAATTTCATACAGGTATCAGCCCCAGCATTTT. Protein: CASTISYRYQPQHF.

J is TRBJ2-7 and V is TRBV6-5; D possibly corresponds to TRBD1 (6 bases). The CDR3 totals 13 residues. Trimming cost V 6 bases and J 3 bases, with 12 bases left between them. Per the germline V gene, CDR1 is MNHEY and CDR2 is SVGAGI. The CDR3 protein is CASSQTGFYEQYF. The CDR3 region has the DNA TGTGCCAGCAGCCAGACAGGTTTCTACGAGCAGTACTTC.

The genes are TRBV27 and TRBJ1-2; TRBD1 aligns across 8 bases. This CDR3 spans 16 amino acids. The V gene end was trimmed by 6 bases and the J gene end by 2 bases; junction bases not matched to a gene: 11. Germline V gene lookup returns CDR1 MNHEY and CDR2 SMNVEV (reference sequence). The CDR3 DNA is TGTGCCAGCAGGCTAAGCGGACAGGGAGTAAACTATGGCTACACCTTC. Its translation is CASRLSGQGVNYGYTF.

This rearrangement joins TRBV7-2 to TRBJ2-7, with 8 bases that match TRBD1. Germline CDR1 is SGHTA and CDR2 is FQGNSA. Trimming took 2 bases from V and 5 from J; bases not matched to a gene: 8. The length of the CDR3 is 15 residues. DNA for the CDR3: TGTGCCAGCAGCTTATCTCAGGGGGCGATAAACGAGCAGTACTTC. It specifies CASSLSQGAINEQYF. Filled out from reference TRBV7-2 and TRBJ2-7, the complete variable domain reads GAGVSQSPSNKVTEKGKDVELRCDPISGHTALYWYRQSLGQGLEFLIYFQGNSAPDKSGLPSDRFSAERTGGSVSTLTIQRTQQEDSAVYLCASSLSQGAINEQYFGPGTRLTVT.